This entry features one T cell receptor beta chain sequence. Its antigen is still unknown. The sample holds no much larger clone one base away, and base qualities are not on file. The sample originates from a study of CD8+CD57+ T cells in acquired aplastic anemia (dated by TCRdb to about 2018). With regard to the full study: On average, sorted CD4+ and CD8+ cells yielded approximately 3 ug of extracted DNA, with a range of roughly 0.18 to 27.4 ug. CD8+CD57+ expansion was defined as a frequency above the mean frequency observed in healthy subjects. The investigation overall reported the following: Although around 30 CD8+ CDR3 sequences were shared by patients and controls, these sequences appeared highly expressed in patients and within the immunodominant clones of patients. CD8+ Simpson's diversity did not differ significantly between patients and healthy controls (P=0.060).

TCR beta VDJ combination and CDR3 sequence profiling used genomic DNA as the template. An Illumina HiSeq 2000 was used for TCR repertoire sequencing. The authors processed their data as follows. TRBV/TRBJ rearrangement plots, CDR3 size and DJ length profiles, and Simpson's diversity index were used to evaluate the repertoires. The most abundant DNA sequence in the deep sequencing data was taken as the immunodominant clone. CDR3 amino acid sequences were checked for sharing across subjects and were also compared against the VDJdb database and published repertoires. TCRdb itself trimmed the public reads at Q25 with fastp, ran MiXCR and retained productive beta chains. Each entry merges the rows of one CDR3 protein and shows their most common DNA and genes. In this record, the V and J calls reflect TCRdb's handling and not the investigators' own analysis. A total of approximately 160,000 distinct CDR3 sequences appear in this sample, roughly 50% of them only once. Jointly, the top ten make up around 3.2% of the sample.

The patients picked for sequencing were ones in whom flow cytometry had shown an expansion of CD8+CD57+ cells. Every patient had a diagnosis of severe acquired aplastic anemia based on International Study of Aplastic Anemia and Agranulocytosis and Camitta criteria. No therapy had been received by the patients at the time of blood sampling. In this study, sorted CD4+ and CD8+ T cells from the blood of healthy subjects and of severe aplastic anemia patients had their TCR repertoires deep-sequenced. Patients were enrolled under clinicaltrials.gov protocols 00001620, 01623167, 00001397, 00071045, 00081523 and 00961064 in the USA. Ficoll-Paque density gradient centrifugation was used to isolate peripheral blood mononuclear cells. Before DNA was extracted, CD4+ and CD8+ T cells were sorted using either FACS or magnetic beads. CDR1 is given as SGDLS and CDR2 as YYNGEE, both from the germline V gene. The CDR3 has 16 amino acids, counting the end cysteine and phenylalanine. Just the 48-base CDR3 DNA is kept, in frame starting at base 1. V was cut back by 4 bases and J by 5 bases, leaving a gap of 16 bases between them.

Recombination joined TRBV9 with TRBJ1-6; there is no confident call for the D gene. The receptor's source is a human donor with aplastic anemia. The sample taken for sequencing was sorted CD4+, CD8+, or CD8+CD57+ T cells (not recorded which) from PBMCs. The nucleotides read TGTGCCAGCAGCACGTGGTCTGAACCAAATAATTCACCCCTCCACTTT. Translated, this is CASSTWSEPNNSPLHF.